This T cell receptor beta chain emerged from a study of cytomegalovirus exposure and HLA in healthy donors. The CDR3 consists of 15 residues. Germline V gene data show CDR1 as SGDLS and CDR2 as YYNGEE. Trimming left V 0 bases short and J 4 bases short, with 10 bases between. The PCR had 60 Vbeta and 13 Jbeta primers. Using immunoSEQ multiplex PCR, the repertoire was profiled, and TCRdb retains in-frame clones only, with some absent. The table lists around 35,000 clones, with about 1.9% in the top ten. Study-level points and caveats: A further, later analysis showed that HLA-associated TCR beta chains (compared with equally common others) were more clonally expanded. In a later analysis, DRB1 alleles had the most associated TCRs; HLA-C alleles the fewest. Information on immune exposure was restricted to one variable (CMV serostatus). A few of the chains that were CMV-associated were confirmed in vitro to be specific for CMV antigens.

On this clone itself: Its antigen is unidentified.

The V gene is TRBV9, the J gene TRBJ2-2; no clear D gene. This TCR was sampled from a woman aged 35 to 49 in good health and CMV-seropositive. Specimen: PBMCs. CDR3 amino acids: CASSVALGFTGELFF. The CDR3 DNA sequence: TGTGCCAGCAGCGTAGCTCTAGGTTTCACCGGGGAGCTGTTTTTT.